This T cell receptor beta chain was sequenced during a study of blood T cell repertoires in COVID-19. Study-wide background: The cDNA or gDNA used as material had been derived from T cells, B-cell-depleted T cells, or PBMCs.

The CDR3 loop spans 15 amino acids. The germline gives CDR1 MDHEN, CDR2 SYDVKM. Germline trimming cut 2 bases from V and 4 bases from J; bases unmatched to any gene: 7. Repertoires were generated with immunoSEQ multiplex PCR, while TCRdb's copy carries only in-frame clones and drops some. The table records almost 95,000 clones, roughly nine tenths of them present only once. The sequence came from an older woman with COVID-19, enrolled during active disease. Source material: peripheral blood. The chain links TRBV28 to TRBJ2-7; 8 nucleotides line up with TRBD2. The CDR3 protein is CASSLMTGGRYEQYF. The DNA of the CDR3 is TGTGCCAGCAGTTTAATGACGGGGGGGCGATACGAGCAGTACTTC. The variable domain in full, with the rest retrieved from reference TRBV28 and TRBJ2-7, is DVKVTQSSRYLVKRTGEKVFLECVQDMDHENMFWYRQDPGLGLRLIYFSYDVKMKEKGDIPEGYSVSREKKERFSLILESASTNQTSMYLCASSLMTGGRYEQYFGPGTRLTVT.